Listed below are T cell receptor beta chains from one sample, sequenced in a study of response to subunit inactivated influenza vaccine. Via MiXCR, TCRdb re-called the RT-PCR reads, giving one row per CDR3 protein. The repertoire holds hundreds of thousands of distinct CDR3 sequences, with around 18% as singletons. Sequenced here: PBMCs from blood, sampled roughly 5 days after vaccination. These receptors were taken from a man in his fifties or sixties who received an inactivated influenza vaccine. Each CDR3 is given with its conserved first and last residue. D genes are given only for firm matches. Only part of the rows carry a size: once, few, many, or a class if the clone is expanded.

TRBD2	-	TRBJ2-1	TRBV6-2/TRBV6-3	CASSTSGSFYNEQFF	TGTGCCAGCAGTACTAGCGGGAGTTTTTACAATGAGCAGTTCTTC
TRBD1	-	TRBJ1-2	TRBV7-2	CASSLVWTGGRYGYTF	TGTGCCAGCAGCTTAGTATGGACAGGGGGCCGCTATGGCTACACCTTC
-	-	TRBJ2-1	TRBV12-3/TRBV12-4	CASNRGAGEQFF	TGTGCCAGCAACCGAGGAGCTGGGGAGCAGTTCTTC
TRBD1	many	TRBJ2-5	TRBV5-1	CASSLQPTGQETQYF	TGCGCCAGCAGCCTCCAGCCGACAGGGCAAGAGACCCAGTACTTC
-	many	TRBJ2-2	TRBV24-1	CATSEPTGENTGELFF	TGTGCCACCAGTGAACCGACAGGCGAGAACACCGGGGAGCTGTTTTTT
-	-	TRBJ2-3	TRBV11-2	CASSLARVGTDTQYF	TGTGCCAGCAGCTTGGCCAGGGTGGGCACAGATACGCAGTATTTT
-	many	TRBJ2-5	TRBV29-1	CSVEGGTAQETQYF	TGCAGCGTTGAAGGCGGGACCGCGCAAGAGACCCAGTACTTC
TRBD2	few	TRBJ2-5	TRBV7-9	CASSLGLAGAGQYF	TGTGCCAGCAGCTTAGGACTAGCGGGGGCCGGCCAGTACTTC
-	few	TRBJ1-2	TRBV21-1	CAARGEPPDRYTF	TGTGCCGCCAGGGGGGAGCCCCCGGACCGCTACACCTTC
-	many	TRBJ2-7	TRBV29-1	CSVEANSYEQYF	TGCAGCGTTGAAGCCAACTCCTACGAGCAGTACTTC
TRBD2	-	TRBJ2-2	TRBV9	CASSVAAAGVLANTGELFF	TGTGCCAGCAGCGTAGCTGCAGCGGGAGTGCTCGCGAACACCGGGGAGCTGTTTTTT
TRBD1	few	TRBJ1-2	TRBV13	CASTDGQANYGYTF	TGTGCCAGCACCGATGGACAGGCCAACTATGGCTACACCTTC
-	-	TRBJ1-2	TRBV11-2	CASSLGREGYTF	TGTGCCAGCAGCTTAGGCCGGGAAGGCTACACCTTC
-	-	TRBJ2-2	TRBV28	CASSSFRSSGNTGELFF	TGTGCCAGCAGCTCATTTAGGTCTTCAGGGAACACCGGGGAGCTGTTTTTT
-	few	TRBJ2-3	TRBV2	CASSEALSDTQYF	TGTGCCAGCAGTGAAGCGTTATCAGATACGCAGTATTTT
-	-	TRBJ2-1	TRBV15	CATSRDRGLQFF	TGTGCCACCAGCAGAGACCGGGGGCTTCAGTTCTTC
-	few	TRBJ2-5	TRBV15	CATSRDHRETQYF	TGTGCCACCAGCAGAGACCACCGAGAGACCCAGTACTTC
TRBD1	-	TRBJ2-7	TRBV7-2	CASSLVQGAPNEQYF	TGTGCCAGCAGCTTAGTACAGGGGGCGCCGAACGAGCAGTACTTC
TRBD1	few	TRBJ2-7	TRBV10-3	CAISAGDSSYEQYF	TGTGCCATCAGTGCTGGGGACAGTTCCTACGAGCAGTACTTC
-	few	TRBJ2-5	TRBV5-1	CASSVLLGAGETQYF	TGCGCCAGCAGCGTGTTATTGGGGGCAGGAGAGACCCAGTACTTC
-	few	TRBJ2-1	TRBV9	CASSVPGTLDNEQFF	TGTGCCAGCAGCGTCCCCGGGACACTGGACAATGAGCAGTTCTTC
-	-	TRBJ2-7	TRBV6-1	CASSEKRGSYEQYF	TGTGCCAGCAGTGAAAAGAGGGGTTCCTACGAGCAGTACTTC
-	few	TRBJ1-1	TRBV20-1	CSARGYKNTEAFF	TGCAGTGCTAGGGGATATAAGAACACTGAAGCTTTCTTT
-	few	TRBJ1-1	TRBV12-3/TRBV12-4	CASSFYGVVLNTEAFF	TGTGCCAGCAGTTTCTACGGGGTAGTCCTGAACACTGAAGCTTTCTTT
-	-	TRBJ1-1	TRBV29-1	CSVHRQNTEAFF	TGCAGCGTCCACAGGCAGAACACTGAAGCTTTCTTT
-	-	TRBJ2-5	TRBV15	CATSRDGRGQETQYF	TGTGCCACCAGCAGAGACGGCCGGGGCCAAGAGACCCAGTACTTC
TRBD2	-	TRBJ2-1	TRBV15	CATSRDLSASGGNEQFF	TGTGCCACCAGCAGAGATCTCTCGGCTAGCGGGGGGAATGAGCAGTTCTTC
TRBD2	-	TRBJ2-2	TRBV5-6	CASSSKLAGYNTGELFF	TGTGCCAGCAGCTCAAAACTAGCGGGATATAACACCGGGGAGCTGTTTTTT
-	few	TRBJ2-3	TRBV9	CASSETLAGLTDTQYF	TGTGCCAGCAGCGAAACCCTCGCGGGGCTAACAGATACGCAGTATTTT
TRBD1	many	TRBJ2-7	TRBV20-1	CSAKQGNEQYF	TGCAGTGCTAAACAGGGGAACGAGCAGTACTTC
-	many	TRBJ2-1	TRBV29-1	CSAHHVGGTYNEQFF	TGCAGCGCCCACCACGTAGGCGGGACGTACAATGAGCAGTTCTTC
-	-	TRBJ2-3	TRBV10-3	CAARGVSDTQYF	TGTGCCGCCCGCGGGGTGTCTGATACGCAGTATTTT
-	many	TRBJ2-3	TRBV9	CASSPPRGRTDTQYF	TGTGCCAGCAGCCCGCCTCGGGGGCGCACAGATACGCAGTATTTT
TRBD1	-	TRBJ2-7	TRBV10-3	CAIRTDRVGEQYF	TGTGCCATCAGAACGGACAGGGTCGGCGAGCAGTACTTC
TRBD1	-	TRBJ2-7	TRBV10-3	CAISGTGSSYEQYF	TGTGCCATCAGCGGGACAGGTTCTTCCTACGAGCAGTACTTC
-	few	TRBJ1-1	TRBV12-3/TRBV12-4	CASRVAGEAKAFF	TGTGCCAGCAGGGTGGCAGGGGAGGCGAAAGCTTTCTTT
TRBD1	few	TRBJ1-2	TRBV5-5	CASSPRTGYTYGYTF	TGTGCCAGCAGCCCGCGGACAGGGTATACCTATGGCTACACCTTC
TRBD1	-	TRBJ2-3	TRBV10-3	CAIRQGADTQYF	TGTGCCATCAGACAGGGGGCAGATACGCAGTATTTT
TRBD2	many	TRBJ2-1	TRBV29-1	CSAGRGRAYSSYNEQFF	TGCAGCGCTGGACGCGGGAGGGCTTATAGCTCCTACAATGAGCAGTTCTTC
-	few	TRBJ2-2	TRBV4-3	CASSQDTGRATGELFF	TGCGCCAGCAGCCAAGACACGGGCAGGGCCACCGGGGAGCTGTTTTTT
TRBD1	few	TRBJ2-7	TRBV20-1	CSARALTGVHEQYF	TGCAGTGCTAGAGCTCTGACAGGGGTCCACGAGCAGTACTTC
-	few	TRBJ1-1	TRBV5-1	CASSTFPSTEAFF	TGCGCCAGCAGCACCTTCCCGAGCACTGAAGCTTTCTTT
-	few	TRBJ2-3	TRBV6-5	CASSYVGPTDTQYF	TGTGCCAGCAGTTACGTGGGACCCACAGATACGCAGTATTTT
-	many	TRBJ2-5	TRBV5-1	CASSLEAGQETQYF	TGCGCCAGCAGCTTGGAGGCAGGACAAGAGACCCAGTACTTC
TRBD1	-	TRBJ1-2	TRBV5-6	CASSSIADRGGGYTF	TGTGCCAGCAGCTCGATAGCGGACAGGGGCGGAGGCTACACCTTC
TRBD2	few	TRBJ2-1	TRBV20-1	CSASVSAGGPHEQFF	TGCAGTGCTTCCGTATCAGCGGGAGGGCCCCATGAGCAGTTCTTC
-	-	TRBJ1-1	TRBV20-1	CSAKGSAGTATEAFF	TGCAGTGCCAAGGGATCGGCAGGGACGGCCACTGAAGCTTTCTTT
-	few	TRBJ1-1	TRBV5-1	CASSLQQGGDTEAFF	TGCGCCAGCAGCCTTCAACAGGGTGGGGACACTGAAGCTTTCTTT
-	-	TRBJ2-1	TRBV5-1	CASSSLVSGEQFF	TGCGCCAGCAGCTCCCTGGTATCGGGTGAGCAGTTCTTC
-	few	TRBJ2-5	TRBV15	CATSRVQGSGTQYF	TGTGCCACCAGCAGAGTTCAGGGTTCGGGGACCCAGTACTTC
TRBD1	few	TRBJ1-6	TRBV12-3/TRBV12-4	CASSNTPGGSPLHF	TGTGCCAGCAGCAATACTCCAGGGGGTTCACCCCTCCACTTT
-	-	TRBJ2-7	TRBV7-8	CASSLAGGVHEQYF	TGTGCCAGCAGCTTAGCGGGAGGCGTCCACGAGCAGTACTTC
-	few	TRBJ1-5	TRBV20-1	CSASLGAGRNQPQHF	TGCAGTGCTAGTCTGGGGGCCGGGCGCAATCAGCCCCAGCATTTT
-	-	TRBJ2-2	TRBV12-3/TRBV12-4	CASSFRDTSNTGELFF	TGTGCCAGCAGTTTTCGGGACACCTCGAACACCGGGGAGCTGTTTTTT
TRBD2	few	TRBJ2-5	TRBV10-3	CAISESPGRGETQYF	TGTGCCATCAGTGAGAGTCCGGGGCGGGGGGAGACCCAGTACTTC